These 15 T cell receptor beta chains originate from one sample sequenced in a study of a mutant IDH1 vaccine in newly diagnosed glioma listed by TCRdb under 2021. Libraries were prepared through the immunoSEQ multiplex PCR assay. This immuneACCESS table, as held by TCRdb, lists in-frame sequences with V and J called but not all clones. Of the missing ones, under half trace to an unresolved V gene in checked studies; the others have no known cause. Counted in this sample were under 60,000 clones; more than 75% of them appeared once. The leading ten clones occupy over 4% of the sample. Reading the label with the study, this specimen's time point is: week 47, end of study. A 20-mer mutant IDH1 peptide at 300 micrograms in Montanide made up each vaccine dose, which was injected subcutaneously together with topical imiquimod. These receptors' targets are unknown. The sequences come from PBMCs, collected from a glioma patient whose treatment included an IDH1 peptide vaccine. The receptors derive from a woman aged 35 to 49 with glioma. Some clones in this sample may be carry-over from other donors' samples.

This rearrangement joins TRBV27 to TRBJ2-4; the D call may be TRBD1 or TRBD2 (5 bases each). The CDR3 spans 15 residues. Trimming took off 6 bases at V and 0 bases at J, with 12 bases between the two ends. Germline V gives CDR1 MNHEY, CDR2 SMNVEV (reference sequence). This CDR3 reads CASREVGVAKNIQYF. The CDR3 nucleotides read TGTGCCAGCAGGGAGGTGGGGGTAGCCAAAAACATTCAGTACTTC.

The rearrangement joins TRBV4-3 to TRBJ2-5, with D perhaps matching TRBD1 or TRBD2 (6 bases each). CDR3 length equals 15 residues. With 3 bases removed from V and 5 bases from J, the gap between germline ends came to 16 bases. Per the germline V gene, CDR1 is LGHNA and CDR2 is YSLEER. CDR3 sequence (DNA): TGCGCCAGCAGCCAGGCACCGGGGGCCTGGGAGACCCAGTACTTC. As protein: CASSQAPGAWETQYF.

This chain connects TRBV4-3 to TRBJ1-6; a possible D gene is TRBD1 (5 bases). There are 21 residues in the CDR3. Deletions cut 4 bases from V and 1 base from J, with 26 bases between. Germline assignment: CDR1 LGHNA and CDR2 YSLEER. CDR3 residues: CASSRPRFPGVEGSYNSPLHF. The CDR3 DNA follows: TGCGCCAGCAGCCGACCGCGATTCCCCGGGGTCGAGGGGTCCTATAATTCACCCCTCCACTTT.

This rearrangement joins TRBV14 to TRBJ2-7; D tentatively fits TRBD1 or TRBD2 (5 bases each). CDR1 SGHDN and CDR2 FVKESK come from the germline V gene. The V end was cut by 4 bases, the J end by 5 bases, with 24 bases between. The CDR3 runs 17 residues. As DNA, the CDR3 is TGTGCCAGCAGCCTCAGGACCCCCGGGGCGCCCCACAACGAGCAGTACTTC. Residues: CASSLRTPGAPHNEQYF.

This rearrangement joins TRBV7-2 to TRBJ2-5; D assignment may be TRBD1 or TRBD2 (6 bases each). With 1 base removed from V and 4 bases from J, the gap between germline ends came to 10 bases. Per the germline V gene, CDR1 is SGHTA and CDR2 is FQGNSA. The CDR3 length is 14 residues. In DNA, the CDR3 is TGTGCCAGCAGCTTAGGGGGGGCCGCAGAGACCCAGTACTTC. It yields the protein CASSLGGAAETQYF.

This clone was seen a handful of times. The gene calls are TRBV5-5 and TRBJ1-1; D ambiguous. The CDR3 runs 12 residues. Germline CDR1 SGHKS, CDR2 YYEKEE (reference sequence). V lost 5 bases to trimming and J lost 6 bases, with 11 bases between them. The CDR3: CASSQTSAEAFF. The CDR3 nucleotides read TGTGCCAGCAGTCAAACGTCAGCTGAAGCTTTCTTT.

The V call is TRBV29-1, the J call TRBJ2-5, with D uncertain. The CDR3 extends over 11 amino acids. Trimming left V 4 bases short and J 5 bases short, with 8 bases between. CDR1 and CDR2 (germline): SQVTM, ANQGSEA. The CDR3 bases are TGCAGCGTTGGCTTGAGCGAGACCCAGTACTTC. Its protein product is CSVGLSETQYF.

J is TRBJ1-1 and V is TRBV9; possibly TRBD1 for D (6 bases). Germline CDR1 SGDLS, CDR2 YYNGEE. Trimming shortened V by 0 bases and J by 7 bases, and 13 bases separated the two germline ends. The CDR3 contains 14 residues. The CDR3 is CASSVDPQGNEAFF. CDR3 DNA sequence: TGTGCCAGCAGCGTAGACCCCCAGGGGAATGAAGCTTTCTTT.

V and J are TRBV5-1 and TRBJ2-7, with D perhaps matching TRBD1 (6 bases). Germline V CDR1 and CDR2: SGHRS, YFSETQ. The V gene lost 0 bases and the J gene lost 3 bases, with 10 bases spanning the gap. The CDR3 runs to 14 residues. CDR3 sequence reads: CASSLAQGHYEQYF. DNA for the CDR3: TGCGCCAGCAGCTTGGCACAGGGTCACTACGAGCAGTACTTC.

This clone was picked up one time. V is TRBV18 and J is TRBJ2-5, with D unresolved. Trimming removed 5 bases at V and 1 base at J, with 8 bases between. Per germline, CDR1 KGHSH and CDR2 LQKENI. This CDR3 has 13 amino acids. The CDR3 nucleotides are TGTGCCAGCTCAGCAAAGGCCCAAGAGACCCAGTACTTC. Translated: CASSAKAQETQYF.

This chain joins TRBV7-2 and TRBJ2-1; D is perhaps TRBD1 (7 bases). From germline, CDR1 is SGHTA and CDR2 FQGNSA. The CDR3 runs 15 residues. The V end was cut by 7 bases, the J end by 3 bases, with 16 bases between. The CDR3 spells CASIPAGGNYNEQFF. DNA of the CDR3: TGTGCCAGCATACCTGCAGGGGGGAACTACAATGAGCAGTTCTTC. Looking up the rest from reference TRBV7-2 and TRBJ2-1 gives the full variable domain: GAGVSQSPSNKVTEKGKDVELRCDPISGHTALYWYRQSLGQGLEFLIYFQGNSAPDKSGLPSDRFSAERTGGSVSTLTIQRTQQEDSAVYLCASIPAGGNYNEQFFGPGTRLTVL.

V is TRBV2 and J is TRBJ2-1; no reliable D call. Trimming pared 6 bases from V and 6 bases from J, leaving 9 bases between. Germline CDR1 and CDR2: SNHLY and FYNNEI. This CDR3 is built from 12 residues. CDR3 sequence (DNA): TGTGCCAGCAGCACTTTTTCCAATGAGCAGTTCTTC. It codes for CASSTFSNEQFF. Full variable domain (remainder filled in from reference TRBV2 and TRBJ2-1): EPEVTQTPSHQVTQMGQEVILRCVPISNHLYFYWYRQILGQKVEFLVSFYNNEISEKSEIFDDQFSVERPDGSNFTLKIRSTKLEDSAMYFCASSTFSNEQFFGPGTRLTVL.

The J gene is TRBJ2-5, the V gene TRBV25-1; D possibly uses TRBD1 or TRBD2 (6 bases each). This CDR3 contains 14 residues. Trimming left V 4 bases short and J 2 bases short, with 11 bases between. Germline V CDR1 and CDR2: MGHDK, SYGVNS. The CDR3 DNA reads TGTGCCAGCAGTGGACGGGGGCGTCAAGAGACCCAGTACTTC. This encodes CASSGRGRQETQYF.

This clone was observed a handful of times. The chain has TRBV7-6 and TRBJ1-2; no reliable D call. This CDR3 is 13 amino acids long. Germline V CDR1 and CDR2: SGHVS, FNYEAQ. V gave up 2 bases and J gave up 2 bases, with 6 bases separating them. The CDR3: CASSLRRNYGYTF. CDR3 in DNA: TGTGCCAGCAGCTTAAGGCGGAACTATGGCTACACCTTC.

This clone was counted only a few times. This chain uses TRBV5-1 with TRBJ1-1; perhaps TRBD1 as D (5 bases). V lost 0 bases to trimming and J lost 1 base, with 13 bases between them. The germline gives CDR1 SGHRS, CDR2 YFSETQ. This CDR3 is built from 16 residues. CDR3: CASSLVRGEGNTEAFF. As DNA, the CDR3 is TGCGCCAGCAGCTTGGTGCGAGGGGAAGGGAACACTGAAGCTTTCTTT.